A selection of T cell receptor beta chains follows, all from one sample in a study of cytomegalovirus exposure and HLA in healthy donors. Some clones are missing from TCRdb's copy, which holds only in-frame ones; the method was immunoSEQ multiplex PCR. The sample has about 200,000 clones; around 86% are singletons. Input material: PBMCs. The origin of the receptors is a woman aged 45-65 years in good health and CMV-seropositive. The CDR3 runs from the conserved cysteine through the conserved F or W. The D gene is left open where the match is weak. Clone size, where shown, is once, few, many, or a class for clones that have expanded.

j_call	v_call	clone_size	d_call	cdr3_aa	cdr3_nt
TRBJ2-5	TRBV15	NA	NA	CATSRTTRGQETQYF	TGTGCCACCAGCAGAACGACAAGAGGGCAAGAGACCCAGTACTTC
TRBJ1-5	TRBV5-8	NA	NA	CASSLGDLVNQPQHF	TGTGCCAGCAGCTTGGGGGACTTAGTAAATCAGCCCCAGCATTTT
TRBJ2-5	TRBV11-2	NA	TRBD1	CASSYPDRGAETQYF	TGTGCCAGCAGCTATCCGGACAGGGGGGCAGAGACCCAGTACTTC
TRBJ2-5	TRBV11-3	NA	TRBD2	CASSRSGAQETQYF	TGTGCCAGCAGCCGTAGCGGGGCCCAAGAGACCCAGTACTTC
TRBJ1-6	TRBV2	once	NA	CASQGNNSPLHF	TGTGCCAGTCAGGGTAACAATTCACCCCTCCACTTT
TRBJ2-7	TRBV11-2	NA	NA	CASSLDPEAGYEQYF	TGTGCCAGCAGCTTAGATCCGGAGGCGGGCTACGAGCAGTACTTC
TRBJ2-3	TRBV29-1	NA	NA	CSVALGDTQYF	TGCAGCGTTGCCCTAGGAGATACGCAGTATTTT
TRBJ2-4	TRBV29-1	NA	TRBD1	CSVADRGYSQYF	TGCAGCGTGGCCGACAGGGGATACAGTCAGTACTTC
TRBJ2-2	TRBV18	NA	NA	CASSPAGQPNTGELFF	TGTGCCAGCTCACCTGCGGGACAGCCGAACACCGGGGAGCTGTTTTTT
TRBJ2-7	TRBV5-1	once	NA	CASSLPDSYEQYF	TGCGCCAGCAGCTTGCCAGACTCCTACGAGCAGTACTTC
TRBJ2-1	TRBV5-4	NA	NA	CASSPSSSANEQFF	TGTGCCAGCAGCCCGTCCTCTAGCGCGAATGAGCAGTTCTTC
TRBJ2-3	TRBV4-2	NA	NA	CASSQAGEASTDTQYF	TGTGCCAGCAGCCAAGCGGGAGAAGCTAGCACAGATACGCAGTATTTT
TRBJ2-3	TRBV10-1	NA	NA	CASSGGTDTDTQYF	TGCGCCAGCAGCGGAGGGACAGACACAGATACGCAGTATTTT
TRBJ2-1	TRBV7-6	NA	TRBD2	CASSLLPPRRLAGTNNEQFF	TGTGCCAGCAGCTTATTACCTCCGCGGCGACTAGCGGGAACAAACAATGAGCAGTTCTTC
TRBJ2-6	TRBV13	once	TRBD1	CASRWTGSSTGANGLTF	TGTGCCAGCAGATGGACAGGGAGTTCGACTGGGGCCAACGGCCTGACTTTC
TRBJ2-7	TRBV11-2	NA	NA	CASSLGRGTSYEQYF	TGTGCCAGCAGCTTAGGAAGGGGAACCTCCTACGAGCAGTACTTC
TRBJ2-4	TRBV28	NA	TRBD1	CASSSLGQGNYIQYF	TGTGCCAGCAGTTCCTTGGGACAGGGGAATTACATTCAGTACTTC
TRBJ2-1	TRBV11-2	NA	TRBD2	CASSLVATSGSYNEQFF	TGTGCCAGCAGCTTAGTCGCGACTAGCGGCTCCTACAATGAGCAGTTCTTC
TRBJ2-1	TRBV28	NA	TRBD2	CASSPPGRGSNEQFF	TGTGCCAGCAGTCCCCCCGGGCGCGGGAGCAATGAGCAGTTCTTC
TRBJ2-5	TRBV19	NA	NA	CASSMTTSQETQYF	TGTGCCAGTAGTATGACGACTAGTCAAGAGACCCAGTACTTC
TRBJ2-1	TRBV18	NA	NA	CASSLPGIQSNEQFF	TGTGCCAGCTCGCTGCCCGGGATACAAAGCAATGAGCAGTTCTTC
TRBJ2-7	TRBV7-2	NA	NA	CASSLQGGSYEQYF	TGTGCCAGCAGCTTACAGGGAGGATCCTACGAGCAGTACTTC
TRBJ1-1	TRBV7-9	NA	NA	CASSLVSPHTEAFF	TGTGCCAGCAGCTTAGTGAGCCCTCACACTGAAGCTTTCTTT
TRBJ2-1	TRBV7-9	NA	TRBD2	CASSLLWEGHSYNEQFF	TGTGCCAGCAGCTTATTGTGGGAGGGCCACTCCTACAATGAGCAGTTCTTC
TRBJ2-1	TRBV15	few	TRBD2	CATSEGGRYNEQFF	TGTGCCACCAGCGAGGGAGGGCGGTACAATGAGCAGTTCTTC
TRBJ2-7	TRBV4-1	NA	NA	CASSPATGNYEQYF	TGCGCCAGCAGCCCGGCCACAGGGAACTACGAGCAGTACTTC
TRBJ2-7	TRBV6-5	NA	TRBD1	CASSYSGTGTYEQYF	TGTGCCAGCAGTTACTCAGGGACAGGGACCTACGAGCAGTACTTC
TRBJ2-1	TRBV4-3	NA	TRBD2	CASSQGLAGAQSEQFF	TGCGCCAGCAGCCAAGGCCTAGCGGGGGCTCAAAGTGAGCAGTTCTTC
TRBJ1-1	TRBV5-4	few	NA	CASSLGGADTEAFF	TGTGCCAGCAGTTTAGGGGGGGCGGACACTGAAGCTTTCTTT
TRBJ1-5	TRBV19	few	NA	CASSIEGNSNQPQHF	TGTGCCAGTAGTATTGAGGGAAATAGCAATCAGCCCCAGCATTTT
TRBJ1-2	TRBV28	once	TRBD1	CASSSPSTGDYGYTF	TGTGCCAGCAGTTCTCCATCCACAGGGGACTATGGCTACACCTTC
TRBJ2-3	TRBV28	NA	TRBD2	CASSLRWGTSGGEVDTQYF	TGTGCCAGCAGTTTACGCTGGGGGACTAGCGGGGGGGAGGTAGATACGCAGTATTTT
TRBJ1-1	TRBV30	NA	NA	CAWSVRGNTEAFF	TGTGCCTGGAGTGTACGGGGAAACACTGAAGCTTTCTTT
TRBJ2-7	TRBV11-2	NA	NA	CASSRTDNSYEQYF	TGTGCCAGCAGCCGGACTGACAACTCCTACGAGCAGTACTTC
TRBJ1-1	TRBV5-4	NA	TRBD1	CASSSLTGGRANEAFF	TGTGCCAGCAGCTCCCTCACAGGGGGGAGAGCAAATGAAGCTTTCTTT